These 16 T cell receptor beta chains were all obtained from the same sample, sequenced in a study of shared clonotypes between healthy human individuals. Only CD45RO-negative cells positively selected for CCR7 counted as naive CD8 cells, so terminally differentiated effector memory CD45RA+ cells were excluded. Clones were read by immunoSEQ multiplex PCR, and TCRdb kept only the in-frame ones, dropping some. Among about 2 million clones listed, around 96% were seen once. Input material: naive CD8+ T cells sorted from blood. Every receptor here comes from a man younger than 30 in good health.

This sequence joins TRBV7-9 and TRBJ2-1; no reliable D call. The CDR3 extends over 17 amino acids. V was cut by 5 bases and J by 0 bases, with 17 bases left in between. From germline, CDR1 is SEHNR and CDR2 FQNEAQ (reference sequence). The CDR3 loop is CASSHLPDVFSYNEQFF. In nucleotides, the CDR3 is TGTGCCAGCAGCCACCTACCTGACGTTTTCTCCTACAATGAGCAGTTCTTC. The entire variable domain, with the rest obtained from reference TRBV7-9 and TRBJ2-1, is as follows: DTGVSQNPRHKITKRGQNVTFRCDPISEHNRLYWYRQTLGQGPEFLTYFQNEAQLEKSRLLSDRFSAERPKGSFSTLEIQRTEQGDSAMYLCASSHLPDVFSYNEQFFGPGTRLTVL.

The CDR3 here is CASSDLSGAYNEQFF. The CDR3, as DNA: TGTGCCAGCAGTGACCTTAGCGGGGCCTACAATGAGCAGTTCTTC. The chain is built from TRBV6-1 and TRBJ2-1; 8 bases align to TRBD2. Losses at the gene ends were 3 bases for V and 2 bases for J; bases not matched to a gene: 3. The length of the CDR3 is 15 residues. Germline loops: CDR1 MNHNS, CDR2 SASEGT.

The J gene is TRBJ2-7, the V gene TRBV9; TRBD1 aligns across 9 bases. The CDR3 runs to 13 residues. CDR1 and CDR2 (germline): SGDLS, YYNGEE. The V segment lost 3 bases and the J segment 6 bases; nucleotides outside the gene matches: 4. CDR3 coding DNA: TGTGCCAGCAGCGCAGGGACAGGGCTCGAGCAGTACTTC. Protein product: CASSAGTGLEQYF.

This clone was detected once. This sequence joins TRBV9 and TRBJ1-3; D not certain. This CDR3 comprises 14 residues. The V gene lost 4 bases and the J gene lost 4 bases, with 12 bases spanning the gap. Germline V gene sequence: CDR1 SGDLS, CDR2 YYNGEE. The CDR3 protein is CASSPPGPGNTIYF. The DNA of the CDR3 is TGTGCCAGCAGCCCCCCCGGTCCCGGAAACACCATATATTTT.

This clone has a single count. Other DNA sequences within the sample encode an identical CDR3. This chain joins TRBV30 and TRBJ1-5; the D is unclear. Trimming removed 3 bases from V and 1 base from J, with 13 bases in between. Germline assignment: CDR1 GTSNPN and CDR2 SVGIG (reference sequence). The CDR3 has 15 residues. The chain's CDR3 is CAWSLGQHSNQPQHF. The CDR3 DNA follows: TGTGCCTGGAGCCTCGGCCAGCACAGCAATCAGCCCCAGCATTTT.

This chain connects TRBV15 to TRBJ1-1; D might be TRBD1 (6 bases). Trimming cost V 2 bases and J 5 bases, with 21 bases left between them. Germline CDR1 and CDR2: LNHNV and YYDKDF (reference sequence). The CDR3 has 17 residues. This CDR3 reads CATSRLLGYGTTTEAFF. The CDR3 bases are TGTGCCACCAGCAGATTATTGGGGTATGGGACAACGACTGAAGCTTTCTTT.

Note on this clone: Other nucleotide sequences from this sample produce the same CDR3. This chain connects TRBV11-2 to TRBJ2-7, with 9 bases aligning to TRBD1. This CDR3 has 14 amino acids. Germline CDR1 is SGHAT and CDR2 is FQNNGV. J lost 2 bases, V lost 2 bases, and 1 base had no gene match. The CDR3 protein is CASSLRDRAYEQYF. Here the CDR3 DNA reads TGTGCCAGCAGCTTAAGGGACAGGGCCTACGAGCAGTACTTC. Complete variable domain (other parts from reference TRBV11-2 and TRBJ2-7): EAGVAQSPRYKIIEKRQSVAFWCNPISGHATLYWYQQILGQGPKLLIQFQNNGVVDDSQLPKDRFSAERLKGVDSTLKIQPAKLEDSAVYLCASSLRDRAYEQYFGPGTRLTVT.

The V gene is TRBV2, the J gene TRBJ1-2; D possibly corresponds to TRBD1 (5 bases). Germline V CDR1 and CDR2: SNHLY, FYNNEI. This CDR3 is 14 amino acids long. V lost 8 bases and J 2 bases, leaving 15 bases between the germline ends. In DNA form, the CDR3 reads TGTGCCAGCGCGACAGTTATAGACAACTATGGCTACACCTTC. It encodes CASATVIDNYGYTF.

This sequence joins TRBV9 and TRBJ2-7; D is perhaps TRBD1 (7 bases). The CDR3 runs to 12 residues. Germline-derived CDR1 and CDR2 are SGDLS and YYNGEE. V lost 0 bases and J 9 bases, leaving 10 bases between the germline ends. CDR3 sequence (DNA): TGTGCCAGCAGCGTAGCAGGGGGGCTGCAGTACTTC. This gives the protein CASSVAGGLQYF.

V and J are TRBV7-8 and TRBJ2-6; D gene ambiguous. The CDR3 totals 14 residues. CDR1 and CDR2 (germline): SGHVS, FQNEAQ. V was cut by 4 bases and J by 0 bases, with 4 bases left in between. CDR3 in DNA: TGTGCCAGCAGCTCTTACTCTGGGGCCAACGTCCTGACTTTC. Its protein product is CASSSYSGANVLTF.

The chain joins TRBV2 to TRBJ1-2; 7 bases are a match to TRBD1. The CDR3 length is 15 residues. Trimming removed 1 base from V and 5 bases from J; junction bases left unmatched: 7. Germline V gene lookup returns CDR1 SNHLY and CDR2 FYNNEI. The CDR3 nucleotides read TGTGCCAGCAGTGAAGGGTTGGGACAGACTTATGGCTACACCTTC. This sequence encodes CASSEGLGQTYGYTF.

This chain connects TRBV10-3 to TRBJ2-2, with D unresolved. V lost 11 bases and J 2 bases, leaving 9 bases between the germline ends. The CDR3 sequence is 12 residues long. CDR1 is ENHRY and CDR2 is SYGVKD in the germline V gene. The CDR3 nucleotides read TGTGCCTCACTAAGCAACACCGGGGAGCTGTTTTTT. Its translation is CASLSNTGELFF.

The chain has TRBV6-1 and TRBJ1-4, with 7 positions matching TRBD1. The ends lost 3 bases at V and 3 bases at J; junction bases unmatched: 7. CDR1 is MNHNS and CDR2 is SASEGT in the germline V gene. This CDR3 region has 16 residues. CDR3 residues: CASSETTGPANEKLFF. The CDR3 region has the DNA TGTGCCAGCAGTGAGACGACAGGGCCTGCTAATGAAAAACTGTTTTTT.

The CDR3 spells CASSQDWAQETGYTF. The DNA of the CDR3 is TGCGCCAGCAGCCAAGATTGGGCGCAGGAAACTGGCTACACCTTC. The chain uses TRBV4-3 and TRBJ1-2; the D is unclear. V lost 0 bases and J 7 bases, leaving 15 bases between the germline ends. This CDR3 is 15 amino acids long. Germline V lookup: CDR1 LGHNA, CDR2 YSLEER.

The V call is TRBV2, the J call TRBJ2-7; 8 bases agree with TRBD2. V lost 5 bases, J lost 3 bases, and 6 bases stayed unmatched. CDR3 length: 14 residues. Germline V CDR1 and CDR2: SNHLY, FYNNEI. The CDR3 spells CASSPGLELYEQYF. DNA for the CDR3: TGTGCCAGCAGTCCGGGACTAGAACTCTACGAGCAGTACTTC.

V and J are TRBV27 and TRBJ2-7, with TRBD2 matching over 12 bases. The CDR3 spans 16 residues. CDR1 and CDR2 (germline): MNHEY, SMNVEV (reference sequence). J was trimmed by 7 bases and V by 5 bases; bases with no gene match: 12. CDR3 nucleotide sequence: TGTGCCAGCAGTCTAAGGACTAGCGGGGACCCCGGGGAGCAGTACTTC. Translation: CASSLRTSGDPGEQYF.